This is a list of T cell receptor beta chains from one sample in a study of cytomegalovirus exposure and HLA in healthy donors. Using immunoSEQ multiplex PCR, the repertoire was profiled, and TCRdb retains in-frame clones only, with some absent. This table holds under 200,000 clones, around 68% found once. The sample comprised PBMCs. The source of these receptors is a man between 45 and 60 years old in good health and CMV-seronegative. CDR3s include the opening cysteine and the closing phenylalanine or tryptophan. The D gene is left open where the match is weak. A row's size may be missing; if present it is once, few, many or a size class.

J gene	V gene	D gene	clone size	CDR3 DNA	CDR3 protein
TRBJ1-1	TRBV18	.	few	TGTGCCAGCTCACCAACGAGGGATCTCACTGAAGCTTTCTTT	CASSPTRDLTEAFF
TRBJ2-2	TRBV13	.	.	TGTGCCAGCAGCTTAGACCCTCCCAGCGGCGCGAACACCGGGGAGCTGTTTTTT	CASSLDPPSGANTGELFF
TRBJ2-2	TRBV25-1	.	.	TGTGCCAGCAGTTCCCATCGAGGCACCGGGGAGCTGTTTTTT	CASSSHRGTGELFF
TRBJ2-1	TRBV4-2	TRBD1	.	TGTGCCAGCAGCCCGGGGACAGGGGGAAAAAAAGAGCAGTTCTTC	CASSPGTGGKKEQFF
TRBJ2-7	TRBV28	TRBD1	few	TGTGCCAGCAGAGTCCCGGGACAGGGTGTCGAGCAGTACTTC	CASRVPGQGVEQYF
TRBJ2-5	TRBV4-3	TRBD1	.	TGCGCCAGCAGCCAAGATCTTCGGGACAGCGACCAAGAGACCCAGTACTTC	CASSQDLRDSDQETQYF
TRBJ2-7	TRBV5-1	TRBD1	.	TGCGCCAGCAGCCAAGACAGGGTTTACTACGAGCAGTACTTC	CASSQDRVYYEQYF
TRBJ1-1	TRBV5-1	.	few	TGCGCCAGCAGCTTGGGACAGACCAACACTGAAGCTTTCTTT	CASSLGQTNTEAFF
TRBJ1-5	TRBV21-1	.	.	TGTGCCAGCAGCAAAGGAGGGCCCGGACATCAGCCCCAGCATTTT	CASSKGGPGHQPQHF
TRBJ2-3	TRBV5-1	TRBD2	.	TGCGCCAGCAGGACTAGCGGGGGCACAGATACGCAGTATTTT	CASRTSGGTDTQYF
TRBJ1-5	TRBV5-1	.	once	TGCGCCAGCAGCACCGGGGATACAAATCAGCCCCAGCATTTT	CASSTGDTNQPQHF